The T cell receptor (beta chain) described here comes from a study of CD8 T cells in ankylosing spondylitis listed by TCRdb under 2017. Regarding the complete study: To find TCR variants linked to disease, the study profiled T cell receptor beta repertoires in ankylosing spondylitis patients and healthy donors. The full study cohort comprised 20 to 30 ankylosing spondylitis patients and around 100 healthy donors. Peripheral blood was sampled, and synovial fluid was additionally collected from ankylosing spondylitis patients. What the authors observed across the whole study: The disease-linked clones showed a CD8+ phenotype and occurred at relatively low frequencies in peripheral blood. Blood from ankylosing spondylitis patients appeared to be characterized by a TCR beta motif composed of roughly eight highly homologous amino acid variants. The disease-linked clones were reported as significantly enriched in matched synovial fluid samples from ankylosing spondylitis patients. Some motif variants were previously reported in synovial fluid and blood of reactive arthritis patients, suggesting common disease-initiation mechanisms.

As concerns this clonotype: The specificity of this receptor is unknown. No much larger clonotype is one base removed from it; base qualities were not supplied.

Sequencer: Illumina HiSeq 2500. Quantitative 5'-RACE with molecular barcodes was used to prepare TCR beta libraries. On the authors' methods: A new computational method based on a probabilistic model of VDJ rearrangement was used to identify disease-linked TCR variants. TCRdb passed the public sequencing reads through fastp at Q25 and MiXCR, retaining productive beta sequences. CDR3 protein sequences are deduplicated, and each keeps its most common genes and DNA. These V and J calls originate from TCRdb's pipeline instead of the authors' own analysis. Recorded for this sample are around 430,000 distinct CDR3 sequences; 17% of them occurred a single time. Of the sample, 1% falls within the top ten clones. The specimen was blood, either unsorted or a sorted T cell fraction (not recorded which). The clonotype comes from a male donor with ankylosing spondylitis.

The CDR3 loop reads CASSLYNALGKETQYF. The sequenced DNA: TGTGCCAGCAGCTTATACAACGCGCTAGGCAAAGAGACCCAGTACTTC. Recombination connected TRBV13 to TRBJ2-5, with no confident D gene call. Between the V and J ends, shortened by 2 bases and 3 bases respectively, the junction contains 16 bases. Taken from the germline V gene (reference sequence), the CDR1 and CDR2 loops are PRHDT and FYEKMQ. From the cysteine up to the phenylalanine, the CDR3 has a length of 16 residues. Only the CDR3 DNA is retained, 48 bases long and in frame from the first base.